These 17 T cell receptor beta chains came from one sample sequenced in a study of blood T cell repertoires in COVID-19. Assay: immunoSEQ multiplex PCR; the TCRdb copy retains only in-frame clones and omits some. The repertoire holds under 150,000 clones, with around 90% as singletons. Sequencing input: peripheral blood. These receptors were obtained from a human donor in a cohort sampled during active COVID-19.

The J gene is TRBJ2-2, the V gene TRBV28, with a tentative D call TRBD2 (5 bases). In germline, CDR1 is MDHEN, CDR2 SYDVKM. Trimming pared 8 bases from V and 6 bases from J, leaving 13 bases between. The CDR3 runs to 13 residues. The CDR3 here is CASLDSSAGELFF. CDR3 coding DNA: TGTGCCAGCCTGGACTCCTCGGCCGGGGAGCTGTTTTTT.

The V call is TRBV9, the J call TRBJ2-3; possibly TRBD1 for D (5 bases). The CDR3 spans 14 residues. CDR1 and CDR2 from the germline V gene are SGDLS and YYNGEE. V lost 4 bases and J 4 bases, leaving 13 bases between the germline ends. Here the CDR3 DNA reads TGTGCCAGCAGCCCGGTCGCAGGGCCAGATACGCAGTATTTT. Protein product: CASSPVAGPDTQYF. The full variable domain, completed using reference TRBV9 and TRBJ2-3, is DSGVTQTPKHLITATGQRVTLRCSPRSGDLSVYWYQQSLDQGLQFLIQYYNGEERAKGNILERFSAQQFPDLHSELNLSSLELGDSALYFCASSPVAGPDTQYFGPGTRLTVL.

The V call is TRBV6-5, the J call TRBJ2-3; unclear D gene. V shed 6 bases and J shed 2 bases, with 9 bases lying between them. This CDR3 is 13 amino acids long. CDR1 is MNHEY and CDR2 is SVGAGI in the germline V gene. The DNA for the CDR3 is TGTGCCAGCAGGAGGTCGGACACAGATACGCAGTATTTT. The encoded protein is CASRRSDTDTQYF.

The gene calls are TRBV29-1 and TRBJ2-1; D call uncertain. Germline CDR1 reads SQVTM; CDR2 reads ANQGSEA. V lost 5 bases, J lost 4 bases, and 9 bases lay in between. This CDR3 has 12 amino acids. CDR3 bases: TGCAGCGTTCGCGAGGTTTACAATGAGCAGTTCTTC. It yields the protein CSVREVYNEQFF.

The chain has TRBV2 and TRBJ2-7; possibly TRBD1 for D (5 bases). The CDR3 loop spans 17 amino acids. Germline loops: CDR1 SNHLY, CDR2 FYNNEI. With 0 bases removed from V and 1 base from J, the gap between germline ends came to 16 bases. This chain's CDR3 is CASSEALQGTLSYEQYF. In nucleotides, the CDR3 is TGTGCCAGCAGTGAAGCGCTTCAGGGTACCCTATCCTACGAGCAGTACTTC.

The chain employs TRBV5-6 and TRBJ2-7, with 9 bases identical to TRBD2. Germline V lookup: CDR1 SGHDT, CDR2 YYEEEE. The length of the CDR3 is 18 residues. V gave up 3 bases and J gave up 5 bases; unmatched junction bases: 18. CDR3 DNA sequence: TGTGCCAGCAGCTCCAGACTATTAGCGGGGGACGGCCCGGACGAGCAGTACTTC. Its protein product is CASSSRLLAGDGPDEQYF.

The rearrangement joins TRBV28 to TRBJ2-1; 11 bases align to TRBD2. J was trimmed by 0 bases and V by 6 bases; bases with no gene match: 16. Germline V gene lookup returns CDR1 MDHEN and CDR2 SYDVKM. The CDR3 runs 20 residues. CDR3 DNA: TGTGCCAGCAGCCCTTCCCCGGGACTAGCGGAGACAAGCTCCTACAATGAGCAGTTCTTC. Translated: CASSPSPGLAETSSYNEQFF.

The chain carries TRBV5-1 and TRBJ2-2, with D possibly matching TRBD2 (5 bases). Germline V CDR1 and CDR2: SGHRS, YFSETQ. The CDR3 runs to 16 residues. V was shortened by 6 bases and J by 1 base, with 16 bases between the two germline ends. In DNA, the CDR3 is TGCGCCAGCACCCCCCTTGCGGCGGGGAACACCGGGGAGCTGTTTTTT. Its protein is CASTPLAAGNTGELFF.

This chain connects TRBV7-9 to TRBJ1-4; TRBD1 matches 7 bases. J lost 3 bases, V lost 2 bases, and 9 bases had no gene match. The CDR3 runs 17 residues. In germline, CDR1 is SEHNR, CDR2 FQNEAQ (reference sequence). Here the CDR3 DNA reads TGTGCCAGCAGCTTATTCGGGAAGGGGGCCGCTAATGAAAAACTGTTTTTT. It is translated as CASSLFGKGAANEKLFF.

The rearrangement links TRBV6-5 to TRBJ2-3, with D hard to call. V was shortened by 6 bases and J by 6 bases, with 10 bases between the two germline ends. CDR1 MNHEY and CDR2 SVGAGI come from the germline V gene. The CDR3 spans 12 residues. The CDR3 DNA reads TGTGCCAGCAGCCAGGTAGAGGATACGCAGTATTTT. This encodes CASSQVEDTQYF.

CDR3 sequence reads: CASTLEPFSGTEAFF. The CDR3 nucleotides are TGTGCCAGCACCCTTGAGCCCTTCTCGGGCACTGAAGCTTTCTTT. V gene TRBV13 combines with J gene TRBJ1-1; D is undetermined. Trimming left V 7 bases short and J 4 bases short, with 19 bases between. This CDR3 has 15 residues. Germline CDR1 PRHDT, CDR2 FYEKMQ (reference sequence).

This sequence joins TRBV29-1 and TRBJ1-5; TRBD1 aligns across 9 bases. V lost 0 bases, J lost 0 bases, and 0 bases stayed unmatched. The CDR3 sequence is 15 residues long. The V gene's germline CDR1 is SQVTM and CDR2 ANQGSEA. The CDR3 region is CSVEEDRGSNQPQHF. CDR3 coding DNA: TGCAGCGTTGAAGAGGACAGGGGTAGCAATCAGCCCCAGCATTTT. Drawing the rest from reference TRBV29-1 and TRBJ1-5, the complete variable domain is SAVISQKPSRDICQRGTSLTIQCQVDSQVTMMFWYRQQPGQSLTLIATANQGSEATYESGFVIDKFPISRPNLTFSTLTVSNMSPEDSSIYLCSVEEDRGSNQPQHFGDGTRLSIL.

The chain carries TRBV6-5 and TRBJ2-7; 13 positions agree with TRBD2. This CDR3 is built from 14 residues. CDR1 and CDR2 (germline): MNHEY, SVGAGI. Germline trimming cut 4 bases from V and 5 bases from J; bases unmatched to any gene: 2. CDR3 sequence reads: CASSSGLAGDEQYF. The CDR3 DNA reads TGTGCCAGCAGTTCCGGACTAGCGGGAGACGAGCAGTACTTC.

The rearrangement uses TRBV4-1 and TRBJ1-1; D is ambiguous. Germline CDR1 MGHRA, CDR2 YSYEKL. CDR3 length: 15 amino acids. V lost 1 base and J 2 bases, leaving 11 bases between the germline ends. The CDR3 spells CASSQGAYLNTEAFF. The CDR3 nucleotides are TGCGCCAGCAGCCAAGGGGCATACCTTAACACTGAAGCTTTCTTT.

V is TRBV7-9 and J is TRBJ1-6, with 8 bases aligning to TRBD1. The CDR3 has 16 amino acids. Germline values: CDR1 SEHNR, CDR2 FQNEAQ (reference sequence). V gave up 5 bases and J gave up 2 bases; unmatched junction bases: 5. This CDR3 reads CASSLRGLTYNSPLHF. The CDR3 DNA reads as TGTGCCAGCAGCCTCAGGGGGCTAACCTATAATTCACCCCTCCACTTT.

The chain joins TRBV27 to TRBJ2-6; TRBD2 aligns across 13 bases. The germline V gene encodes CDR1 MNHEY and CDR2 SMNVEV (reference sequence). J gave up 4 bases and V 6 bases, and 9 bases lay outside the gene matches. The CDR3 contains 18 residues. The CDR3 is CASRRTSGGPAGANVLTF. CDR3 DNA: TGTGCCAGCAGACGGACTAGCGGGGGACCAGCGGGGGCCAACGTCCTGACTTTC.

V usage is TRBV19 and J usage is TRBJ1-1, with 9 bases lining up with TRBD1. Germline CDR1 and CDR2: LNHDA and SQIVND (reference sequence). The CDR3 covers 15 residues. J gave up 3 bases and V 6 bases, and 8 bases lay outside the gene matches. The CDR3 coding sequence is TGTGCCAGTAGGGGGACAGGGCTGGGAGACACTGAAGCTTTCTTT. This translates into CASRGTGLGDTEAFF. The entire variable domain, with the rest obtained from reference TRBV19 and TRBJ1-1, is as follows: DGGITQSPKYLFRKEGQNVTLSCEQNLNHDAMYWYRQDPGQGLRLIYYSQIVNDFQKGDIAEGYSVSREKKESFPLTVTSAQKNPTAFYLCASRGTGLGDTEAFFGQGTRLTVV.